Listed below are T cell receptor beta chains from one sample, sequenced in a study of cytotoxic CD8 clonotypes in ibrutinib-treated CLL. TCRdb's table, derived via immunoSEQ multiplex PCR, lists solely in-frame clones and lacks some. The repertoire holds some 200,000 clones, with just under 80% as singletons. The starting material was PBMCs, obtained after 12 months of ibrutinib treatment. Source of these receptors: a human donor with chronic lymphocytic leukemia. Each CDR3 is given with its conserved first and last residue. Fields, in order: J gene, clone size, CDR3 length, V gene, D gene, CDR3 DNA, CDR3 protein. A D gene is named only where the DNA matches it firmly. Clone size appears in some rows only: once, few, many, or a class for an expanded clone.

TRBJ2-7,NA,15,TRBV21-1,NA,TGTGCCAGCAGCAACCCTAAGACAGATTCCTACGAGCAGTACTTC,CASSNPKTDSYEQYF
TRBJ2-1,NA,15,TRBV7-9,NA,TGTGCCAGCAGCCCGCGGGTTACCTCCTACAATGAGCAGTTCTTC,CASSPRVTSYNEQFF
TRBJ1-1,NA,15,TRBV18,TRBD1,TGTGCCAGCTCCCCAGCTACAGGGGTTCAGACTGAAGCTTTCTTT,CASSPATGVQTEAFF
TRBJ2-1,NA,14,TRBV18,NA,TGTGCCAGCTCACCGGGAAGGCAGTCCAATGAGCAGTTCTTC,CASSPGRQSNEQFF
TRBJ2-7,NA,13,TRBV2,NA,TGTGCCAGCGGAGCTTTCGCAGGGGAGGGCCAGTACTTC,CASGAFAGEGQYF
TRBJ1-2,NA,14,TRBV5-4,NA,TGTGCCAGCAGCTTGGCCGAGGGGGTCTCGGGCTACACCTTC,CASSLAEGVSGYTF
TRBJ2-7,NA,13,TRBV6-5,TRBD1,TGTGCCAGCAGAGTACAGGGGGGCGTCGAGCAGTACTTC,CASRVQGGVEQYF
TRBJ1-3,NA,16,TRBV2,NA,TGTGCCAGCAGTGAACAAGGCTCCTACTCTGGAAACACCATATATTTT,CASSEQGSYSGNTIYF
TRBJ1-1,NA,14,TRBV11-2,NA,TGTGCCAGCAGCTTCGCCGGAGCGAACACTGAAGCTTTCTTT,CASSFAGANTEAFF
TRBJ2-2,NA,15,TRBV9,NA,TGTGCCAGCAGCGTAGCGGACAGCTCCACCGGGGAGCTGTTTTTT,CASSVADSSTGELFF
TRBJ2-5,NA,11,TRBV28,NA,TGTGCCAGCAGCCCGGGGAAGACCCAGTACTTC,CASSPGKTQYF
TRBJ2-1,NA,13,TRBV5-4,NA,TGTGCCAGCAGCTTCATGGGGGGTAATGAGCAGTTCTTC,CASSFMGGNEQFF
TRBJ2-3,NA,12,TRBV10-1,NA,TGCGCCAGCAGTGACCCCGGGGATACGCAGTATTTT,CASSDPGDTQYF
TRBJ1-6,NA,13,TRBV28,NA,TGTGCCAGCAGTCCACCCACCCGACTACCCCTCCACTTT,CASSPPTRLPLHF
TRBJ2-7,once,13,TRBV6-5,TRBD1,TGTGCCAGCAAAGAACAGGGGGCCTACGAGCAGTACTTC,CASKEQGAYEQYF
TRBJ1-2,once,15,TRBV15,NA,TGTGCCACCAGCAGAGATCAAGGAGTCGACTATGGCTACACCTTC,CATSRDQGVDYGYTF
TRBJ2-7,few,13,TRBV5-1,NA,TGCGCCAGCAGCTTGTTCACAGGGCCCGAGCAGTACTTC,CASSLFTGPEQYF
TRBJ2-4,NA,16,TRBV19,NA,TGTGCCAGTAGCGAAGGCGCCCAGCTAGCCAAAAACATTCAGTACTTC,CASSEGAQLAKNIQYF
TRBJ1-2,once,14,TRBV6-5,TRBD1,TGTGCCAGCAGTTACAAGGGACAGCTGAATGGCTACACCTTC,CASSYKGQLNGYTF
TRBJ2-3,NA,15,TRBV7-2,NA,TGTGCCAGCAGCTTAGCCCGTGGGGACACAGATACGCAGTATTTT,CASSLARGDTDTQYF
TRBJ2-1,NA,13,TRBV28,NA,TGTGCCAGCAGGGACGACCCGACTAGTGAGCAGTTCTTC,CASRDDPTSEQFF
TRBJ1-1,once,12,TRBV29-1,NA,TGCAGCGCCCGGGGGTTTTGGACTGAAGCTTTCTTT,CSARGFWTEAFF
TRBJ1-1,NA,16,TRBV28,NA,TGTGCCAGCAGTTCTCGTACAAGGACAGTGCGCGCTGAAGCTTTCTTT,CASSSRTRTVRAEAFF
TRBJ2-3,NA,15,TRBV18,TRBD1,TGTGCCAGCTCACCTAGACAGGGTAGTTCAGATACGCAGTATTTT,CASSPRQGSSDTQYF
TRBJ2-1,NA,15,TRBV4-2,TRBD2,TGTGCCAGCAGCCAGACTAGCGGGAATAGATATGAGCAGTTCTTC,CASSQTSGNRYEQFF
TRBJ2-7,once,14,TRBV5-6,NA,TGTGCCAGCAGCTTGGGGTCGGCATCCTACGAGCAGTACTTC,CASSLGSASYEQYF
TRBJ2-5,NA,13,TRBV6-1,NA,TGTGCCACCAACCCGGTCCGCCAAGAGACCCAGTACTTC,CATNPVRQETQYF
TRBJ2-1,NA,14,TRBV7-9,NA,TGTGCCAGCAGCTTAGAAGGATTCTACAATGAGCAGTTCTTC,CASSLEGFYNEQFF
TRBJ1-2,few,11,TRBV29-1,NA,TGCAGCGTTGTGACAGGATATGGCTACACCTTC,CSVVTGYGYTF
TRBJ2-1,NA,15,TRBV5-4,NA,TGTGCCAGCAGCTTGGTAAGCAGCTCCTACAATGAGCAGTTCTTC,CASSLVSSSYNEQFF
TRBJ2-1,NA,15,TRBV5-1,NA,TGCGCCAGCAGCTTGATTCTCCCAGGGGACAATGAGCAGTTCTTC,CASSLILPGDNEQFF
TRBJ1-2,NA,17,TRBV15,NA,TGTGCCACCAGCAGAGAGAAGAGCCTACTATCTAACTATGGCTACACCTTC,CATSREKSLLSNYGYTF
TRBJ2-4,NA,13,TRBV7-8,NA,TGTGCCAGCAGCTTACAGATGGGCAGCTTTCAGTACTTC,CASSLQMGSFQYF
TRBJ2-3,NA,14,TRBV19,NA,TGTGCCAGTAGTACCTCCTGGGGCGGGGATACGCAGTATTTT,CASSTSWGGDTQYF
TRBJ2-4,NA,11,TRBV19,TRBD2,TGTGCCAGTAGTTACGGGGGGTTCTGGTCCTTC,CASSYGGFWSF
TRBJ2-1,NA,15,TRBV18,TRBD2,TGTGCCAGCTCTGACGGGACTAGCGGGTTCAATGAGCAGTTCTTC,CASSDGTSGFNEQFF
TRBJ1-2,NA,12,TRBV28,NA,TGTGCCAGCAGTTTGGAGGACTATGGCTACACCTTC,CASSLEDYGYTF